This T cell receptor beta chain derives from a study of blood T cell repertoires in COVID-19. TCRdb's table, derived via immunoSEQ multiplex PCR, lists solely in-frame clones and lacks some. Among approximately 240,000 clones listed, about nine tenths were seen once. Trimming removed 4 bases at V and 9 bases at J, with 16 bases between. This CDR3 has 14 amino acids. The germline gives CDR1 SGHTA, CDR2 FQGNSA. Sequencing used PBMCs or T cells enriched from blood (not recorded which). The chain links TRBV7-2 to TRBJ2-1; the D gene is possibly TRBD2 (7 bases). The receptor's source is a woman younger than 45 with acute COVID-19. CDR3 sequence (DNA): TGTGCCAGCAGCTCCCCGGGGGGCTACGGTGAGCAGTTCTTC. Residues: CASSSPGGYGEQFF.